This T cell receptor beta chain was observed in a study of blood T cell repertoires in COVID-19. Some clones are missing from TCRdb's copy, which holds only in-frame ones; the method was immunoSEQ multiplex PCR. Of roughly 52,000 clones listed, 82% are singletons. V dropped 4 bases and J dropped 1; count of bases not matched to a gene: 10. The length of the CDR3 is 17 residues. From germline, CDR1 is SGHRS and CDR2 YFSETQ. Input material: peripheral blood. The rearrangement joins TRBV5-1 to TRBJ2-1; TRBD2 matches 8 bases. This receptor was identified in a man at least 80 years old with COVID-19, enrolled during active disease. For the CDR3, the DNA is TGCGCCAGCAGCCTCCCCCTGGCGGGGGGTTCCTACAATGAGCAGTTCTTC. It encodes CASSLPLAGGSYNEQFF.